This is a list of T cell receptor beta chains from one sample in a study of T cells after yellow fever vaccination. TCRdb called the 5' RACE reads again in MiXCR, with one record for every CDR3 protein. The table has about 310,000 distinct CDR3 sequences, 3.6% seen once. This specimen consisted of PBMCs, obtained on the day of the yellow fever booster vaccination. All receptors come from a man aged 18 to 29 who received the YFV17D yellow fever vaccine. Both conserved end residues are part of each CDR3. The order of the fields is V gene, J gene, CDR3 length, clone size, D gene, CDR3 protein, CDR3 DNA. The D gene is left open where the match is weak. Some rows have no size entry. The others give once, few or many, or a class for an expanded clone.

TRBV6-6,TRBJ2-3,21,few,TRBD2,CASSYAQPHGTSGWGTDTQYF,TGTGCCAGCAGTTACGCACAACCCCACGGGACTAGCGGTTGGGGTACAGATACGCAGTATTTT
TRBV7-6,TRBJ1-1,13,few,-,CASSKSGSTEAFF,TGTGCCAGCAGCAAATCAGGTTCCACTGAAGCTTTCTTT
TRBV7-9,TRBJ1-1,14,many,-,CASSRGLLNTEAFF,TGTGCCAGCAGCCGCGGACTCCTAAACACTGAAGCTTTCTTT
TRBV10-3,TRBJ1-2,14,-,-,CAISPPGNPYGYTF,TGTGCCATCAGCCCCCCGGGTAACCCCTATGGCTACACCTTC
TRBV7-2,TRBJ1-1,13,-,TRBD1,CASSYSRDSQAFF,TGTGCCAGCAGCTACAGCCGGGACAGCCAAGCTTTCTTT
TRBV4-3,TRBJ2-3,15,-,-,CASSQDFGQTDTQYF,TGCGCCAGCAGCCAAGATTTTGGGCAGACAGATACGCAGTATTTT
TRBV5-1,TRBJ1-5,13,few,TRBD1,CASSRTGNQPQHF,TGCGCCAGCAGTAGGACAGGGAATCAGCCCCAGCATTTT
TRBV20-1,TRBJ1-5,15,few,-,CSARRGWGLNQPQHF,TGCAGTGCTAGACGGGGGTGGGGGCTTAATCAGCCCCAGCATTTT
TRBV7-9,TRBJ1-2,15,many,TRBD1,CASSDSGTGLYGYTF,TGTGCCAGCAGTGACTCCGGGACAGGACTCTATGGCTACACCTTC
TRBV28,TRBJ2-1,14,few,TRBD2,CASSLGTSGALEGF,TGTGCCAGCAGTCTGGGGACTAGCGGGGCGCTGGAGGGCTTC
TRBV7-7,TRBJ2-5,16,-,TRBD2,CASSKGAAGGGETQYF,TGTGCTTCCTCCAAAGGCGCAGCGGGGGGTGGCGAGACCCAGTACTTC
TRBV7-9,TRBJ2-3,13,many,-,CASSFRDTDTQYF,TGTGCCAGCAGTTTCAGGGACACAGATACGCAGTATTTT
TRBV7-9,TRBJ2-5,18,many,TRBD2,CASSRGTSGERYQETQYF,TGTGCCAGCAGCCGCGGGACTAGCGGGGAAAGGTACCAAGAGACCCAGTACTTC
TRBV10-3,TRBJ2-2,16,-,-,CAISGQASQNTGELFF,TGTGCCATCAGTGGGCAAGCTAGTCAAAACACCGGGGAGCTGTTTTTT
TRBV25-1,TRBJ2-7,15,-,TRBD1,CASSWDSRSSYEQYF,TGTGCCAGCAGCTGGGACAGCCGAAGCTCCTACGAGCAGTACTTC
TRBV5-6,TRBJ2-3,15,many,-,CASSLDQGGSDTQYF,TGTGCCAGCAGCTTGGACCAGGGAGGTTCAGATACGCAGTATTTT
TRBV5-4,TRBJ2-3,16,few,TRBD2,CASSFPSGESTDTQYF,TGTGCCAGCAGCTTCCCTAGCGGGGAGAGCACAGATACGCAGTATTTT
TRBV30,TRBJ2-5,16,few,TRBD1,CAWSASGTGLGETQYF,TGTGCCTGGAGTGCATCCGGGACAGGGCTCGGAGAGACCCAGTACTTC
TRBV9,TRBJ2-2,14,many,-,CASSVRGDTGELFF,TGTGCCAGCAGCGTAAGGGGCGACACCGGGGAGCTGTTTTTT
TRBV20-1,TRBJ2-5,11,-,-,CSARAPRTQYF,TGCAGTGCTAGAGCCCCGCGGACCCAGTACTTC
TRBV4-1,TRBJ1-1,14,many,-,CASSPIQGNTEAFF,TGCGCCAGCAGCCCTATACAGGGGAACACTGAAGCTTTCTTT
TRBV6-5,TRBJ2-7,14,-,-,CASRSTGTSYEQYF,TGTGCCAGCAGATCCACAGGGACCTCCTACGAGCAGTACTTC
TRBV6-6,TRBJ2-5,13,-,TRBD2,CASSNSGAETQYF,TGTGCCAGCAGTAATAGCGGGGCAGAGACCCAGTACTTC
TRBV7-3,TRBJ1-5,14,few,-,CASSRDIGNQPQHF,TGTGCCAGCAGCCGGGATATCGGCAATCAGCCCCAGCATTTT
TRBV6-5,TRBJ2-7,13,many,-,CASSPGFPYEQYF,TGTGCCAGCAGTCCGGGATTCCCCTACGAGCAGTACTTC
TRBV5-6,TRBJ2-3,16,few,TRBD2,CASSFRVAGDTDTQYF,TGTGCCAGCAGCTTCCGAGTCGCGGGGGATACAGATACGCAGTATTTT
TRBV7-2,TRBJ2-7,13,-,TRBD2,CASSPGGGREQYF,TGTGCCAGCAGCCCGGGGGGGGGACGCGAGCAGTACTTC
TRBV7-9,TRBJ2-5,14,once,-,CASSLSRSTETQYF,TGTGCCAGCAGCTTATCCCGCTCCACGGAGACCCAGTACTTC
TRBV5-1,TRBJ2-7,14,-,-,CASSWDTTTGEQYF,TGCGCCAGCAGCTGGGACACAACCACGGGCGAGCAGTACTTC
TRBV9,TRBJ2-1,13,many,TRBD2,CASSEQTSGEQFF,TGTGCCAGCAGCGAACAGACTAGCGGTGAGCAGTTCTTC
TRBV19,TRBJ2-6,15,few,-,CASRPGDSGANVLTF,TGTGCCAGTAGGCCAGGGGACTCTGGGGCCAACGTCCTGACTTTC
TRBV11-1,TRBJ2-5,17,many,TRBD1,CASSPGQGSFSTETQYF,TGTGCCAGCAGCCCTGGACAGGGGAGTTTTTCGACGGAGACCCAGTACTTC
TRBV20-1,TRBJ1-5,13,few,-,CSAPKGGQQPQHF,TGCAGTGCTCCGAAGGGGGGGCAACAGCCCCAGCATTTT
TRBV20-1,TRBJ2-3,16,-,TRBD2,CSAPGGLAGALNTQYF,TGCAGTGCTCCCGGGGGACTAGCGGGGGCCCTGAATACGCAGTATTTT
TRBV28,TRBJ2-5,16,many,TRBD2,CASSLIIPRGGETQYF,TGTGCCAGCAGCCTCATTATCCCCCGGGGAGGGGAGACCCAGTACTTC
TRBV12-3/TRBV12-4,TRBJ1-2,16,few,TRBD1,CASSSSGTGTNYGYTF,TGTGCCAGCAGTTCCTCAGGGACAGGGACAAACTATGGCTACACCTTC
TRBV6-2/TRBV6-3,TRBJ2-2,14,many,-,CASSPGRNTGELFF,TGTGCCAGCAGCCCGGGACGGAACACCGGGGAGCTGTTTTTT
TRBV5-5,TRBJ1-2,15,few,-,CASSGTVGGHNGYTF,TGTGCCAGCAGCGGGACGGTAGGGGGTCATAATGGCTACACCTTC
TRBV21-1,TRBJ2-7,13,few,-,CASSTPKIYEQYF,TGTGCCAGCAGCACCCCGAAGATTTACGAGCAGTACTTC
TRBV6-2/TRBV6-3,TRBJ2-1,13,many,-,CASRGVTINEQFF,TGTGCCAGCAGGGGTGTAACCATCAATGAGCAGTTCTTC
TRBV7-9,TRBJ2-3,17,many,-,CASSLERAFKRTDTQYF,TGTGCCAGCAGCTTAGAAAGGGCGTTCAAACGGACAGATACGCAGTATTTT
TRBV7-6,TRBJ1-2,14,few,TRBD1,CASSKWTGDYGYTF,TGTGCCAGCAGCAAATGGACAGGGGACTATGGCTACACCTTC